These 17 T cell receptor beta chains share one sample of origin, sequenced in a study of blood T cell repertoires in COVID-19. The data were produced by immunoSEQ multiplex PCR, yet TCRdb's version contains in-frame clones alone and is incomplete. The table has 85,000 to 100,000 clones, about four fifths seen once. Sequenced: peripheral blood. The source is an elderly man with COVID-19, enrolled during active disease.

The chain combines TRBV19 with TRBJ1-2, with D unclear. V lost 3 bases, J lost 4 bases, and 12 bases lay in between. This CDR3 contains 14 residues. Germline CDR1 and CDR2: LNHDA and SQIVND (reference sequence). CDR3: CASSINGALYGYTF. For the CDR3, the DNA is TGTGCCAGTAGTATCAACGGAGCGCTCTATGGCTACACCTTC.

Written as DNA, the CDR3 is TGTGCCAGCAGTACCGGAGCCTCCTATGGCTACACCTTC. The encoded protein is CASSTGASYGYTF. This chain uses TRBV6-5 with TRBJ1-2; the D is unclear. The CDR3 spans 13 residues. Germline-derived CDR1 and CDR2 are MNHEY and SVGAGI. V was clipped by 5 bases and J by 4 bases, with 11 bases between them.

The gene calls are TRBV30 and TRBJ2-1, with 9 bases matching TRBD2. In germline, CDR1 is GTSNPN, CDR2 SVGIG (reference sequence). This CDR3 region has 16 residues. The J segment lost 6 bases and the V segment lost 2 bases, leaving 11 bases of the junction unmatched. The DNA for the CDR3 is TGTGCCTGGAGTTCGGGGGCGGCGGGAGGGGTCAATGAGCAGTTCTTC. The encoded protein is CAWSSGAAGGVNEQFF.

This chain links TRBV5-5 with TRBJ2-2; 7 bases match TRBD1. With V trimmed by 2 bases and J by 1 base, 5 bases remained unmatched. Per the germline V gene, CDR1 is SGHKS and CDR2 is YYEKEE (reference sequence). This CDR3 region has 16 residues. CDR3 sequence: CASSFFPGGNTGELFF. CDR3 DNA: TGTGCCAGCAGCTTTTTCCCAGGGGGGAACACCGGGGAGCTGTTTTTT. Full variable domain (missing parts from reference TRBV5-5 and TRBJ2-2): DAGVTQSPTHLIKTRGQQVTLRCSPISGHKSVSWYQQVLGQGPQFIFQYYEKEERGRGNFPDRFSARQFPNYSSELNVNALLLGDSALYLCASSFFPGGNTGELFFGEGSRLTVL.

The chain couples TRBV5-1 to TRBJ2-4; 7 bases match TRBD2. The germline V gene has CDR1 SGHRS and CDR2 YFSETQ. The CDR3 spans 15 residues. With 0 bases clipped from V and 6 bases from J, the junction kept 6 bases outside the gene matches. The CDR3 protein is CASSLEGGIGNIQYF. The CDR3 DNA sequence: TGCGCCAGCAGCTTGGAGGGAGGGATAGGAAACATTCAGTACTTC.

The gene calls are TRBV30 and TRBJ2-3; 8 bases match TRBD2. The J segment lost 4 bases and the V segment lost 5 bases, leaving 11 bases of the junction unmatched. The CDR3 sequence is 15 residues long. The germline V gene encodes CDR1 GTSNPN and CDR2 SVGIG (reference sequence). The CDR3 DNA reads TGTGCCTGGTCCCCCGGGGGGGGGATGGCAGATACGCAGTATTTT. It codes for CAWSPGGGMADTQYF.

V gene TRBV2 combines with J gene TRBJ1-1, with TRBD1 identical over 7 bases. V shed 7 bases, J shed 11 bases, and the junction held 13 bases outside the gene matches. In germline, CDR1 is SNHLY, CDR2 FYNNEI. The CDR3 length is 13 residues. The DNA of the CDR3 is TGTGCCAGCATCTCCAACAGGGGAGTAGGGGCTTTCTTT. Translation gives CASISNRGVGAFF.

This chain connects TRBV27 to TRBJ2-3; 11 nucleotides line up with TRBD2. The CDR3 has 15 residues. J was trimmed by 5 bases and V by 6 bases; bases with no gene match: 7. Germline V gives CDR1 MNHEY, CDR2 SMNVEV (reference sequence). CDR3 sequence: CASRGSGRAVDTQYF. The CDR3 DNA reads as TGTGCCAGCAGGGGTAGCGGGAGGGCCGTAGATACGCAGTATTTT.

The chain has TRBV7-3 and TRBJ2-6, with D hard to call. The germline V gene has CDR1 SGHTA and CDR2 FQGTGA. Trimming pared 4 bases from V and 3 bases from J, leaving 4 bases between. There are 13 residues in the CDR3. The CDR3: CASSSRGANVLTF. CDR3 nucleotides: TGTGCCAGCAGCTCGCGTGGGGCCAACGTCCTGACTTTC.

This chain joins TRBV11-2 and TRBJ1-6; D is undetermined. Trimming pared 3 bases from V and 6 bases from J, leaving 18 bases between. CDR3 size: 17 residues. Germline-derived CDR1 and CDR2 are SGHAT and FQNNGV. The CDR3 reads CASSFTFPQRSNSPLHF. As DNA, the CDR3 is TGTGCCAGCAGCTTTACCTTCCCGCAGCGGAGTAATTCACCCCTCCACTTT.

The rearrangement joins TRBV28 to TRBJ2-7; 14 bases align to TRBD2. CDR3 size: 17 residues. The V gene end was trimmed by 7 bases and the J gene end by 3 bases; junction bases not matched to a gene: 11. Germline lookup yields CDR1 MDHEN and CDR2 SYDVKM. The CDR3 spells CASTHPRGLAGDYEQYF. The CDR3 DNA sequence: TGTGCCAGCACACATCCCAGGGGACTAGCGGGAGACTACGAGCAGTACTTC. Complete variable domain (other parts from reference TRBV28 and TRBJ2-7): DVKVTQSSRYLVKRTGEKVFLECVQDMDHENMFWYRQDPGLGLRLIYFSYDVKMKEKGDIPEGYSVSREKKERFSLILESASTNQTSMYLCASTHPRGLAGDYEQYFGPGTRLTVT.

V gene TRBV19 combines with J gene TRBJ1-3, with D uncertain. CDR1 LNHDA and CDR2 SQIVND come from the germline V gene (reference sequence). The CDR3 loop spans 12 amino acids. The V end was cut by 7 bases, the J end by 0 bases, with 4 bases between. CDR3 nucleotide sequence: TGTGCCAGTACCCGCTCTGGAAACACCATATATTTT. Protein product: CASTRSGNTIYF.

The chain carries TRBV9 and TRBJ1-4, with 9 nucleotides matching TRBD1. The CDR3 spans 18 residues. V was pared by 0 bases and J by 7 bases, with 13 bases of the junction left unmatched. Per the germline V gene, CDR1 is SGDLS and CDR2 is YYNGEE. The CDR3 DNA sequence: TGTGCCAGCAGCGTAGTAGGGGATAACAGGGGGCGGATTGAAAAACTGTTTTTT. Its translation: CASSVVGDNRGRIEKLFF.

The CDR3 spells CSVEWGVKSEQYF. CDR3 nucleotide sequence: TGCAGCGTTGAATGGGGGGTCAAAAGCGAGCAGTACTTC. The V call is TRBV29-1, the J call TRBJ2-7, with a tentative D call TRBD2 (6 bases). Germline V gene sequence: CDR1 SQVTM, CDR2 ANQGSEA. CDR3 length: 13 amino acids. Trimming left V 2 bases short and J 6 bases short, with 14 bases between.

Concerning this clone: The sample carries other DNA sequences with the same CDR3. This chain uses TRBV11-2 with TRBJ1-1; D not resolved. CDR1 is SGHAT, CDR2 FQNNGV, per germline. This CDR3 contains 13 residues. V dropped 0 bases and J dropped 1 base, with 3 bases sitting between them. The DNA for the CDR3 is TGTGCCAGCAGCTTAGAGAGGAACACTGAAGCTTTCTTT. Its translation is CASSLERNTEAFF.

In this sample, this clone turned up a few times. The chain is built from TRBV6-5 and TRBJ1-4; 9 positions match TRBD1. V was pared by 6 bases and J by 5 bases, with 7 bases of the junction left unmatched. The CDR3 extends over 15 amino acids. CDR1 and CDR2 from the germline V gene are MNHEY and SVGAGI. The CDR3 is CASSYLGTGNEKLFF. The CDR3 nucleotides are TGTGCCAGCAGCTACCTCGGGACAGGGAATGAAAAACTGTTTTTT.

This clone was seen only a few times. The chain joins TRBV5-1 to TRBJ2-3, with TRBD2 identical over 8 bases. In germline, CDR1 is SGHRS, CDR2 YFSETQ. The CDR3 runs to 15 residues. J was trimmed by 3 bases and V by 2 bases; bases with no gene match: 5. The CDR3: CASSFDGGATDTQYF. CDR3 bases: TGCGCCAGCAGCTTTGACGGGGGGGCTACAGATACGCAGTATTTT.